This passage covers 5 T cell receptor beta chains from one sample sequenced in a study of control samples from healthy donors and cancer patients. The method was immunoSEQ multiplex PCR; TCRdb's version includes in-frame clones alone and lacks a portion of them. The table has 95,000 to 100,000 clones, around 89% seen once. Sample: blood. The source is a man between 25 and 39 years old in good health.

This chain uses TRBV7-2 with TRBJ1-1; D gene uncertain. CDR1 SGHTA and CDR2 FQGNSA come from the germline V gene. V lost 5 bases to trimming and J lost 4 bases, with 14 bases between them. This CDR3 has 14 residues. CDR3 DNA sequence: TGTGCCAGCAGCCTCCGATGGCAAGGCACTGAAGCTTTCTTT. It codes for CASSLRWQGTEAFF.

This chain connects TRBV6-5 to TRBJ1-2; perhaps TRBD1 as D (5 bases). The CDR3 is made up of 14 amino acids. CDR1 and CDR2 from the germline V gene are MNHEY and SVGAGI. Trimming cost V 6 bases and J 3 bases, with 14 bases left between them. CDR3 sequence (DNA): TGTGCCAGCAGCCTAATTTTAGGGGACTATGGCTACACCTTC. Translated, it gives CASSLILGDYGYTF.

V gene TRBV19 combines with J gene TRBJ2-3; D is unresolved. The CDR3 has 13 amino acids. Trimming took 3 bases from V and 4 from J, leaving 8 bases between them. The germline V gene has CDR1 LNHDA and CDR2 SQIVND (reference sequence). The CDR3 DNA follows: TGTGCCAGTAGTATCGGTCTGGCAGATACGCAGTATTTT. Translating it yields CASSIGLADTQYF.

This clone came up once. This chain joins TRBV30 and TRBJ2-3; D is uncertain. Trimming removed 6 bases from V and 2 bases from J, with 12 bases in between. The CDR3 has 13 residues. The germline V gene has CDR1 GTSNPN and CDR2 SVGIG (reference sequence). CDR3 DNA: TGTGCCTGTAAAGGGAAGGCCACAGATACGCAGTATTTT. Its translation is CACKGKATDTQYF.

This clone showed up just a few times. The CDR3 loop reads CASSGGTQVTDTQYF. The CDR3 coding sequence is TGTGCCAGCAGCGGGGGGACCCAAGTCACAGATACGCAGTATTTT. The gene calls are TRBV3-1 (or the pseudogene TRBV3-2) and TRBJ2-3; D may be TRBD2 (6 bases). The CDR3 consists of 15 residues. With 5 bases removed from V and 2 bases from J, the gap between germline ends came to 14 bases. Germline loops: CDR1 LGHDT, CDR2 YNNKEL (reference sequence).